This TCR beta chain emerged from a study of cytomegalovirus exposure and HLA in healthy donors. Findings and limits, study-wide: Immune exposure information comprised only CMV serostatus. Fewer N-insertions (relative to the roughly 660-donor mean) were reportedly seen in an Asian-associated ancestry cluster in a later analysis. Reported performance of the classifier showed diagnosis of cytomegalovirus status with high specificity and sensitivity.

It was with 60 Vbeta and 13 Jbeta primers that the PCR ran. Using immunoSEQ multiplex PCR, the repertoire was profiled, and TCRdb retains in-frame clones only, with some absent. Of more than 90,000 clones listed, roughly 76% are singletons. From germline, CDR1 is SQVTM and CDR2 ANQGSEA. V lost 7 bases to trimming and J lost 3 bases, with 10 bases between them. The CDR3 has 11 residues. For this clone: Its antigen is currently unknown.

The source material was PBMCs. The chain uses TRBV29-1 and TRBJ2-7; possibly TRBD1 for D (6 bases). This receptor was taken from a man in his forties in good health and CMV-seronegative. The CDR3 sequence is CSAGELYEQYF. The CDR3, as DNA: TGCAGCGCAGGGGAACTCTACGAGCAGTACTTC.